Described below is a single TCR beta chain sequence and its context. Its specificity is not known. The time point here: persistent/refractory GD, antithyroid drugs over 5 years with positive TRAb. With RNA extracted from PBMCs as input, the TCR library was made. The peripheral blood volume drawn was roughly 8.7 milliliters, and it was collected into EDTA tubes. Arm-PCR of CDR3 regions and iRepertoire HTBI primers were used to build TCR beta libraries. TCRdb passed the multiplex PCR reads through MiXCR, listing each CDR3 protein once. The sample shows over 650,000 distinct CDR3 sequences, approximately 29% of them seen only once. The data originate from a study of regulatory T cells in long-lasting Graves disease. Study-wide results and limits: The study found persistent patients shared more public clonotypes (fewer than 3,000) than new patients (over 900).

The TCR originated in a female donor with Graves disease. Sequencing was performed on peripheral blood mononuclear cells (PBMCs), taken when the disease was refractory, from a patient treated with antithyroid drugs.

The CDR3 here is CAGTPGLAGQETQYF. In DNA, the CDR3 is TGTGCCGGAACCCCGGGACTAGCGGGGCAAGAGACCCAGTACTTC. V and J are TRBV30 and TRBJ2-5; 13 positions agree with TRBD2. In germline, CDR1 is GTSNPN, CDR2 SVGIG (reference sequence). The CDR3 totals 15 residues. J was trimmed by 2 bases and V by 8 bases; bases with no gene match: 8.